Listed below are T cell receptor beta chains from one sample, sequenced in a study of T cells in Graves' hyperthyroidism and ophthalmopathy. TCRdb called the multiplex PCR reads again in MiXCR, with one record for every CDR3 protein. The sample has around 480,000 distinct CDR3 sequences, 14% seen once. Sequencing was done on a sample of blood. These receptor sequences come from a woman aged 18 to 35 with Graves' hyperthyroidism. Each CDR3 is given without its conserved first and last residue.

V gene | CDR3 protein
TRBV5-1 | ASSSEGNSNQPQH
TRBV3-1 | ASSQDRGNRDEQY
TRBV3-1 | ASNHGTSGSYNEQF
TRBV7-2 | ASSSWTRNTEAF
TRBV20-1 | SASFQEETQY
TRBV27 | ASRTDRDNEQF
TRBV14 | ASSPWPGLAVYEQY
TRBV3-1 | ASSPRGTGWVQPQH
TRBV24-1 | ATSDTPDTQY
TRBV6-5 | ASSYRWTSGRSLWETQY
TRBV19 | ASTGGQGALALEAF
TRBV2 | ASPMTSGIPLRGEQF
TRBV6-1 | ANPGVGEQF
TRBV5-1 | ASSTATDSPGNTIY
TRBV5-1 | ASSLLEGGYNEQF
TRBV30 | AWSVRTHPYEQY
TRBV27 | ASSFQGPTSGNTIY
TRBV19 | ASGQANYNEQF
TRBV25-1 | ASSDERALPGDNEQF
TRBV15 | ATSRGPSGIYEQY
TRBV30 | AWTVQGEPQH
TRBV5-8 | ASTGLAGGGFSYNEQF
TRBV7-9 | ASSLQLAPYNEQF
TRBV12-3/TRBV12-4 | ASSLWGGRGRNYGYT
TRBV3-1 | ASSLLDLEGKLF
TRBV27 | ASSLSGLGQPQH
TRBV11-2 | ASSLVGTTPYEQY
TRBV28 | ASSSDSGDNYGYT
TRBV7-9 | ASSLVALAGTEQY
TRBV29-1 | SVVGVGSTEAF
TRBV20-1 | SASSGLAGSEQY
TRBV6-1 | ASSEEPGGNYGYT
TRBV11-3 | ASSPNPGNTIY
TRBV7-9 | ASSVHSGEEQF
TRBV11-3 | ASSLPGQSSHNEQF
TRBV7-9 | ASSLQGGGSTDTQY
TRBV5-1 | ASSRAGDQPQH
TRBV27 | ASSLIGARETQY
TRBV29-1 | SVEVGSYEQY
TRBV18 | ASSPSTGSDYGYT
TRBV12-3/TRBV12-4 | ASRGRTGHYEQY
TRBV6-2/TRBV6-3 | ASRTSHSYEQY
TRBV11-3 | ASSAFPGQGGGYT
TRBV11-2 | ASSLGAGGIGETQY
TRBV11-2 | ASSSEPGTRGSNEQF
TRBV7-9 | ASSLERDRNSPLH
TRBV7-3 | ASSLRTSGSYVHNEQF
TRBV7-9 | ASRPDRASSYEQY
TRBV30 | AWSVWAGSGANVLT
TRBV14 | ASSQSAGTGRRNTQY
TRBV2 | ASSEARAGGTGELF
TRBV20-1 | SARSRGGRAYEQY
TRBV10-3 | AIRFGDGQETQY
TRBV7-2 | ASSLVLGPPYNSPLH
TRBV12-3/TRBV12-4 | ASFIAGGGGYETQY